Below are 4 T cell receptor beta chains sequenced from a single sample in a study of CD8+CD57+ T cells in acquired aplastic anemia listed by TCRdb under 2018. Sequenced using an Illumina HiSeq 2000. TCR beta VDJ combination and CDR3 sequence profiling used genomic DNA as the template. The public reads were reprocessed in TCRdb via fastp at Q25 and MiXCR, keeping in-frame beta chains. Merged by CDR3 protein, the rows form single entries marked with the most common genes and DNA. For this sample there are 250,000 to 350,000 distinct CDR3 sequences; about 50% appear just once. Together, the top ten hold approximately 1.2% of the sample. Expansion of CD8+CD57+ cells had been shown by flow cytometry in the patients chosen for sequencing. Input material: sorted CD4+, CD8+, or CD8+CD57+ T cells (not recorded which) from PBMCs. The receptor set was obtained from a human donor with aplastic anemia.

The rearrangement uses TRBV18 and TRBJ2-5; weak D call: TRBD2 (6 bases). Trimming shortened V by 6 bases and J by 1 base, and 18 bases separated the two germline ends. The CDR3 loop spans 16 amino acids. Germline V gene data show CDR1 as KGHSH and CDR2 as LQKENI. In DNA, the CDR3 is TGTGCCAGCTCCCGCAACTCGGGAGTTAGCCAAGAGACCCAGTACTTC. The encoded protein is CASSRNSGVSQETQYF.

V and J are TRBV7-9 and TRBJ2-5; D may be TRBD2 (6 bases). CDR1 SEHNR and CDR2 FQNEAQ come from the germline V gene (reference sequence). The CDR3 covers 17 residues. The V end lost 4 bases, the J end lost 5 bases, and 23 bases lay between the germline ends. The CDR3 reads CASSSMDYANTGETQYF. In DNA form, the CDR3 reads TGTGCCAGCAGCTCCATGGACTACGCGAACACCGGGGAGACCCAGTACTTC.

A word on this clonotype: A read error is possible here, since a much larger clone lies one base away. The J gene is TRBJ2-1, the V gene TRBV9; TRBD2 agrees at 8 bases. Germline CDR1 is SGDLS and CDR2 is YYNGEE. After removal of 6 bases from V and 2 bases from J, the junction contained 7 bases not matched to a gene. The CDR3 consists of 15 residues. DNA for the CDR3: TGTGCCAGCACCCCCTCGGGGGGGCCCTACAATGAGCAGTTCTTC. Amino acids: CASTPSGGPYNEQFF. The whole variable domain, remainder taken from reference TRBV9 and TRBJ2-1, is DSGVTQTPKHLITATGQRVTLRCSPRSGDLSVYWYQQSLDQGLQFLIQYYNGEERAKGNILERFSAQQFPDLHSELNLSSLELGDSALYFCASTPSGGPYNEQFFGPGTRLTVL.

This clonotype was seen just once. The chain uses TRBV7-9 and TRBJ1-6; D possibly corresponds to TRBD1 (5 bases). Trimming pared 8 bases from V and 7 bases from J, leaving 15 bases between. CDR3 length: 14 residues. Germline V gene lookup returns CDR1 SEHNR and CDR2 FQNEAQ (reference sequence). CDR3: CASGGLAANSPLHF. CDR3 DNA sequence: TGTGCCAGCGGGGGATTGGCAGCAAATTCACCCCTCCACTTT.